The 11 T cell receptor beta chains in this list originate from one sample, sequenced in a study of blood T cells in healthy people across ages. Next came a second PCR, run for roughly 6 to 11 cycles, which used a sample-barcoded 5' primer along with a J-beta primer mix. One entry per CDR3 protein, called by TCRdb with MiXCR from the 5' RACE reads. The sample includes about 640,000 distinct CDR3 sequences, under 70% seen only once; the top ten take 30% to 45%. Material for sequencing was blood. These receptor sequences come from a man aged 60-69 years in good health.

This clonotype was observed a few times. The V and J genes are TRBV6-6 and TRBJ2-7; D is perhaps TRBD1 (5 bases). Per germline, CDR1 MNHNY and CDR2 SVGAGI (reference sequence). The germline V and J ends were trimmed by 0 bases and 4 bases, with 10 bases remaining between them. The CDR3 consists of 14 residues. The CDR3: CASSYSSSGYEQYF. The CDR3 DNA reads as TGTGCCAGCAGTTACTCGAGTTCAGGGTACGAGCAGTACTTC.

This clonotype was seen ten or more times. This sequence joins TRBV3-1 and TRBJ2-1; TRBD2 aligns across 7 bases. The junction had 0 bases not matched to a gene; V was cut back by 4 bases and J by 9 bases. The CDR3 length is 11 residues. Germline assignment: CDR1 LGHDT and CDR2 YNNKEL (reference sequence). CDR3 DNA: TGTGCCAGCAGCCGGGGGGGTGAGCAGTTCTTC. This encodes CASSRGGEQFF.

This clonotype was detected only a few times. The chain joins TRBV5-1 to TRBJ2-7; D is undetermined. Germline CDR1 reads SGHRS; CDR2 reads YFSETQ. V lost 1 base and J lost 0, with 8 bases in between. This CDR3 is 14 amino acids long. CDR3 loop: CASSLSVNSYEQYF. Here the CDR3 DNA reads TGCGCCAGCAGCTTGTCGGTCAACTCCTACGAGCAGTACTTC.

This clonotype was counted a few times. The V call is TRBV4-1, the J call TRBJ2-3, with TRBD2 matching 8 bases. The CDR3 has 17 residues. Germline V gene sequence: CDR1 MGHRA, CDR2 YSYEKL. V lost 1 base, J lost 2 bases, and 8 bases stayed unmatched. The CDR3 loop reads CASSQVPAGGNTDTQYF. The CDR3 DNA reads as TGCGCCAGCAGCCAAGTCCCTGCGGGGGGAAACACAGATACGCAGTATTTT.

This clonotype was seen a few times. The J gene is TRBJ2-7, the V gene TRBV20-1; possibly TRBD2 for D (5 bases). Germline V gene sequence: CDR1 DFQATT, CDR2 SNEGSKA (reference sequence). V dropped 4 bases and J dropped 3 bases, with 16 bases sitting between them. The CDR3 is made up of 14 amino acids. The CDR3 nucleotides are TGCAGTGCTACGAGTCGGGGTTGGGACTACGAGCAGTACTTC. It specifies CSATSRGWDYEQYF.

In this sample, this clonotype turned up a few times. V and J are TRBV10-3 and TRBJ1-2; TRBD1 matches at 8 bases. The junction had 8 bases not matched to a gene; V was cut back by 7 bases and J by 7 bases. Germline V gives CDR1 ENHRY, CDR2 SYGVKD. The CDR3 is 13 residues long. The CDR3 is CAINIGQGPGYTF. DNA of the CDR3: TGTGCCATCAATATCGGACAGGGCCCTGGCTACACCTTC.

The chain has TRBV7-2 and TRBJ2-5, with a weak D call TRBD2 (5 bases). The germline V gene has CDR1 SGHTA and CDR2 FQGNSA. Trimming took off 1 base at V and 3 bases at J, with 12 bases between the two ends. CDR3 length equals 15 residues. The CDR3 region has the DNA TGTGCCAGCAGCTTAGTGCGGACTGGAAAAGAGACCCAGTACTTC. This codes for CASSLVRTGKETQYF.

This clonotype was recorded a few times. V gene TRBV9 combines with J gene TRBJ1-2; D gene uncertain. The V gene lost 0 bases and the J gene lost 4 bases, with 10 bases spanning the gap. Germline lookup yields CDR1 SGDLS and CDR2 YYNGEE. The CDR3 is 14 amino acids. CDR3 in DNA: TGTGCCAGCAGCGTAGAGGGCGGCCCCTATGGCTACACCTTC. Its translation: CASSVEGGPYGYTF. Using reference TRBV9 and TRBJ1-2 for the parts outside the CDR3, the full variable domain is DSGVTQTPKHLITATGQRVTLRCSPRSGDLSVYWYQQSLDQGLQFLIQYYNGEERAKGNILERFSAQQFPDLHSELNLSSLELGDSALYFCASSVEGGPYGYTFGSGTRLTVV.

V and J are TRBV7-6 and TRBJ1-4, with a tentative D call TRBD1 (5 bases). The germline gives CDR1 SGHVS, CDR2 FNYEAQ. V was pared by 2 bases and J by 8 bases, with 21 bases between. This CDR3 is built from 17 residues. This CDR3 reads CASSLSPSGTRGEKLFF. DNA for the CDR3: TGTGCCAGCAGCTTAAGCCCCTCCGGGACCCGTGGGGAAAAACTGTTTTTT. The full variable domain, completed using reference TRBV7-6 and TRBJ1-4, is GAGVSQSPRYKVTKRGQDVALRCDPISGHVSLYWYRQALGQGPEFLTYFNYEAQQDKSGLPNDRFSAERPEGSISTLTIQRTEQRDSAMYRCASSLSPSGTRGEKLFFGSGTQLSVL.

Only a few counts were recorded for this clonotype. The J gene is TRBJ1-5, the V gene TRBV20-1; D uncertain. This CDR3 has 13 amino acids. Trimming took off 6 bases at V and 9 bases at J, with 18 bases between the two ends. The germline V gene encodes CDR1 DFQATT and CDR2 SNEGSKA (reference sequence). CDR3 DNA sequence: TGCAGTGCGATAGGAGACACTGATGCGCCCCAGCATTTT. It translates to CSAIGDTDAPQHF.

This chain connects TRBV6-1 to TRBJ2-7, with TRBD2 matching 12 bases. In germline, CDR1 is MNHNS, CDR2 SASEGT. Germline trimming cut 5 bases from V and 4 bases from J; bases unmatched to any gene: 15. The CDR3 covers 18 residues. This CDR3 reads CASSRLPQLAGGPYEQYF. For the CDR3, the DNA is TGTGCCAGCAGTCGCCTCCCCCAACTAGCGGGGGGACCTTACGAGCAGTACTTC.